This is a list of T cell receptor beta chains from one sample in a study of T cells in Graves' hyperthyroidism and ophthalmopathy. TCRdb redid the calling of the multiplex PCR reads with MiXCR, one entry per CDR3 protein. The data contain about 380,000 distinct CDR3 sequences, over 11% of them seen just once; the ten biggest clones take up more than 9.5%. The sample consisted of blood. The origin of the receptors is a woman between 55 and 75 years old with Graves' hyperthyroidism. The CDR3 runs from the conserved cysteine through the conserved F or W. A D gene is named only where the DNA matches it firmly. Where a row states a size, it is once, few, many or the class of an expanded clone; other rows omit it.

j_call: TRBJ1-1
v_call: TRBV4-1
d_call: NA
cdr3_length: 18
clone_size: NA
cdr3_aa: CASSQVGGQDRLNTEAFF
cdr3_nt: TGCGCCAGCAGCCAAGTGGGGGGGCAGGACAGACTGAACACTGAAGCTTTCTTT

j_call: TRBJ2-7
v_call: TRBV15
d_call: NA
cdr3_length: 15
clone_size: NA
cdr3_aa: CATSRGVGMTYEQYF
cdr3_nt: TGTGCCACCAGCAGAGGTGTCGGGATGACCTACGAGCAGTACTTC

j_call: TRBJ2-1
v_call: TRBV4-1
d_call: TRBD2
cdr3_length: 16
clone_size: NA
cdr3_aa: CASSQLQLAGANEQFF
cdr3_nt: TGCGCCAGCAGCCAATTGCAACTAGCGGGAGCCAATGAGCAGTTCTTC

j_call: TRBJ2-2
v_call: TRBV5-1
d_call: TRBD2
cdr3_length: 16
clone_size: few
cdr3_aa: CASSPGGGASTGELFF
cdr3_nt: TGCGCCAGCAGCCCGGGGGGGGGAGCATCCACCGGGGAGCTGTTTTTT

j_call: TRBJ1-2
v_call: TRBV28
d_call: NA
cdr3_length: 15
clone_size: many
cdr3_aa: CASSPPTRQTYGYTF
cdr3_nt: TGTGCCAGCAGTCCGCCGACAAGGCAGACCTATGGCTACACCTTC

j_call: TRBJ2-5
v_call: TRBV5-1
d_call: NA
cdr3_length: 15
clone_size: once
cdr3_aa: CASSLSRQIQETQYF
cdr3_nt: TGCGCCAGCAGCTTGTCTCGACAGATCCAAGAGACCCAGTACTTC

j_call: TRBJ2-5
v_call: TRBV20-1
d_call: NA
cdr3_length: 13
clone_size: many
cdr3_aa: CSASGRGQETQYF
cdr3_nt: TGCAGTGCTAGCGGGAGAGGGCAAGAGACCCAGTACTTC

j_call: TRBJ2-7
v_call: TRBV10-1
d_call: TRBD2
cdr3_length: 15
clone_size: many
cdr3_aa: CASSPSSGVTYEQYF
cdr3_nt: TGCGCCAGCAGTCCCTCTAGCGGGGTGACCTACGAGCAGTACTTC

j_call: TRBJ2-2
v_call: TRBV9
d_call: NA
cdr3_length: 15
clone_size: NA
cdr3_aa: CASSVLREDTGELFF
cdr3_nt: TGTGCCAGCAGCGTATTAAGGGAAGACACCGGGGAGCTGTTTTTT

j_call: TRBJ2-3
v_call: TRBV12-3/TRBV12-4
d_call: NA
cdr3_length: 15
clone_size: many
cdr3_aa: CASNVGRAVRDTQYF
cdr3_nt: TGTGCCAGCAACGTGGGCAGGGCGGTTCGAGATACGCAGTATTTT

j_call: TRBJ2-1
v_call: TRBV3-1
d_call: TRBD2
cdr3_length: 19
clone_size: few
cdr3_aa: CASSRWDPSGSGGDNEQFF
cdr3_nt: TGTGCCAGCAGCCGGTGGGATCCTAGCGGGAGTGGGGGGGACAATGAGCAGTTCTTC

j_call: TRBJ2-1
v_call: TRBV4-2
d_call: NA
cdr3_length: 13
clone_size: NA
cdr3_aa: CASRGGAGYEQFF
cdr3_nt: TGTGCCAGCCGGGGCGGGGCAGGGTATGAGCAGTTCTTC

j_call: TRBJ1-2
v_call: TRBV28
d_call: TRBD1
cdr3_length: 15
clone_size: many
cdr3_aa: CASRDAQGYVRGYTF
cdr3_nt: TGTGCCAGCAGAGACGCACAGGGGTACGTACGGGGCTACACCTTC

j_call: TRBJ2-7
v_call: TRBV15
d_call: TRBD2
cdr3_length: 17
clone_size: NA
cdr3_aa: CATSRGLSGRFGYEQYF
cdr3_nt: TGTGCCACCAGCAGGGGTTTATCCGGGAGGTTCGGGTACGAGCAGTACTTC

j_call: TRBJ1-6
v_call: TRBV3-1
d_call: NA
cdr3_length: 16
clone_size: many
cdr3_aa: CASTPGGSGGNSPLHF
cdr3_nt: TGTGCCAGCACCCCTGGGGGGTCCGGTGGTAATTCACCCCTCCACTTT

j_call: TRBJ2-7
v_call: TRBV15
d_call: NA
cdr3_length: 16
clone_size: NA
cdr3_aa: CATSRDFPQGGYEQYF
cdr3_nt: TGTGCCACCAGCAGAGATTTTCCTCAGGGCGGCTACGAGCAGTACTTC

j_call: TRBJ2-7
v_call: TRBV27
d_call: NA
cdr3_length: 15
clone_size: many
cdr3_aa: CASRPTSGMMNEQYF
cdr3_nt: TGTGCCAGCCGCCCCACCTCAGGGATGATGAACGAGCAGTACTTC

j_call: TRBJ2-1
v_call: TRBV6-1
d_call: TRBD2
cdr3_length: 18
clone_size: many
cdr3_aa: CASSVPGLAGPWANEQFF
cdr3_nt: TGTGCCAGCAGTGTACCGGGACTAGCGGGACCCTGGGCCAATGAGCAGTTCTTC

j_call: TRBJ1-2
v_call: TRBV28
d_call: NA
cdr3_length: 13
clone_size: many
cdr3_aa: CASSWRGTRGYTF
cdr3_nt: TGTGCCAGCAGTTGGAGAGGTACGCGAGGCTACACCTTC